This T cell receptor (beta chain) originates from a study of T-cell memory formation after mild COVID-19. 5'RACE, which relied on constant-segment primers, yielded TCR alpha and TCR beta cDNA libraries carrying sample barcodes and UMIs. TCRdb processed the 5' RACE reads anew with MiXCR; each CDR3 protein has one entry. The data show about 190,000 distinct CDR3 sequences, with 25% to 35% seen just once and 10% to 12% held by the top ten. Trimming took off 8 bases at V and 0 bases at J, with 13 bases between the two ends. The CDR3 is 14 amino acids. Germline V CDR1 and CDR2: LNHDA, SQIVND (reference sequence).

The receptor was isolated from an adult woman who had mild COVID-19 (a few samples of this study predate the infection). Cell type and time point are not known. The chain combines TRBV19 with TRBJ1-1; D perhaps matches TRBD1 (6 bases). Sequences were obtained from PBMCs or a T cell subset sorted from them (not recorded which). The CDR3 loop reads CASSTGPLNTEAFF. In DNA form, the CDR3 reads TGTGCCAGTTCGACAGGTCCGCTGAACACTGAAGCTTTCTTT.